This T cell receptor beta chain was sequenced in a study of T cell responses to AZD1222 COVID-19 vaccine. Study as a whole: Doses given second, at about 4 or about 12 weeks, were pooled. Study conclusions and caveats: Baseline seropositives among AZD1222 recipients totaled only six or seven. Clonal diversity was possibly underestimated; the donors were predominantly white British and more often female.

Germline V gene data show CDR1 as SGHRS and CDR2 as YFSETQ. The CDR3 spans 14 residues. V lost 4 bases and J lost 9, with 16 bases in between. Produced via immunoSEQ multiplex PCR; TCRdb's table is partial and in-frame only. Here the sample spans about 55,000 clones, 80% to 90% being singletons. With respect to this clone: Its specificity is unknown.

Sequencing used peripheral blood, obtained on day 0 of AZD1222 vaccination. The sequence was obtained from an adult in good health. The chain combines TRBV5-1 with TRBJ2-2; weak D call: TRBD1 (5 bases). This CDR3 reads CASSIRDRHRELFF. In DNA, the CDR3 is TGCGCCAGCAGCATCAGAGACAGACACCGGGAGCTGTTTTTT.